The following is a T cell receptor beta chain sequence with its context. This entry comes from a study of early T cells in non-severe SARS-CoV-2 infection. For the study at large: Sequencing input comprised bulk RNA from unsorted whole blood; chain pairing was not available.

CDR1 and CDR2 (germline): SGHRS, YFSETQ. The CDR3 is made up of 15 amino acids. V was clipped by 0 bases and J by 4 bases, with 14 bases between them. One entry per CDR3 protein, called by TCRdb with MiXCR from the 5' RACE reads. The sample comprises about 64,000 distinct CDR3 sequences, around 13% of which are singletons, and around 4.3% rests with the top ten. Material: whole blood. The TCR was taken from an adult who was a healthcare worker with PCR-confirmed SARS-CoV-2 infection or an uninfected control (not recorded which). This chain uses TRBV5-1 with TRBJ2-7; D call uncertain. The CDR3 coding sequence is TGCGCCAGCAGCTTGGAGGCAGCGAGACTGTACGAGCAGTACTTC. Residues: CASSLEAARLYEQYF.